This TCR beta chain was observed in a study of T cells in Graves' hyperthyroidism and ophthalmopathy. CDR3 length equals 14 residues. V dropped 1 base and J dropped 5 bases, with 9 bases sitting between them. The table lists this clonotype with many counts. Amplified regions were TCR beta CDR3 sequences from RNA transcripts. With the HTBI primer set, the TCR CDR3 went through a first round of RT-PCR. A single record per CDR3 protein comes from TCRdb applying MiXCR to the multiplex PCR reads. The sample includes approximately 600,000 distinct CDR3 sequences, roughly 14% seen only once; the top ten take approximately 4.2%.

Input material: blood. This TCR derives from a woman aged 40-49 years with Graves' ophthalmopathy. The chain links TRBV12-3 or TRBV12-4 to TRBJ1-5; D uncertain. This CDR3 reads CASSLGGPYQPQHF. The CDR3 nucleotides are TGTGCCAGCAGTTTAGGGGGTCCTTATCAGCCCCAGCATTTT.